This T cell receptor beta chain was identified during a study of blood T cell repertoires in COVID-19. Study in general: From the United States, Italy and Spain came samples of acute and convalescent COVID-19. PBMCs, B-cell-depleted T cells, or T cells provided the cDNA or gDNA that made up the material.

This clone was detected only once. V lost 4 bases to trimming and J lost 2 bases; unmatched junction nucleotides: 4. The CDR3 covers 15 residues. CDR1 LNHDA and CDR2 SQIVND come from the germline V gene (reference sequence). As originally analysed: Reference gene primers were amplified, and this amplification served to estimate nucleated cell counts. This table comes from immunoSEQ multiplex PCR, and its TCRdb copy is limited to in-frame clones, with some not included. V and J calls and clone size follow that table, whereas D and trimming were derived from the DNA. The repertoire has 55,000 to 65,000 clones, approximately 80% of them found once; the top ten carry about 30%.

The clonotype originates from a man aged 60-69 years with COVID-19, enrolled during active disease. The V and J genes are TRBV19 and TRBJ1-3; TRBD1 matches at 8 bases. Sequenced: peripheral blood. The CDR3 sequence is CASSRTGITGNTIYF. In nucleotides, the CDR3 is TGTGCCAGTAGTAGGACAGGGATCACTGGAAACACCATATATTTT.